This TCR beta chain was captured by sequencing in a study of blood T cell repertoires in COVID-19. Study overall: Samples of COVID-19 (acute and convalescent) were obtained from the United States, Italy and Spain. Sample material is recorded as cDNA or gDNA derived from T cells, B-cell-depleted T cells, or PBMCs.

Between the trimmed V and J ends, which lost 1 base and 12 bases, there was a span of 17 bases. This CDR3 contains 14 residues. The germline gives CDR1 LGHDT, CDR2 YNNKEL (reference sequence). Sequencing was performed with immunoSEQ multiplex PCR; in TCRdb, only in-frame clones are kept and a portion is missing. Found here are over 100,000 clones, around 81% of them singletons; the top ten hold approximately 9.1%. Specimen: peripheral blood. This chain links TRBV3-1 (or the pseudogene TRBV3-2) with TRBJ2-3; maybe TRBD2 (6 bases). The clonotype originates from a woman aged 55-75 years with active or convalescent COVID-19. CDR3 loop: CASSQATSQGGQYF. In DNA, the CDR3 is TGTGCCAGCAGCCAAGCTACGTCGCAGGGAGGACAGTATTTT.